A selection of T cell receptor beta chains follows, all from one sample in a study of OX40 agonist ivuxolimab in advanced cancers. Assay: immunoSEQ multiplex PCR; the TCRdb copy retains only in-frame clones and omits some. The table lists fewer than 90,000 clones, 87% of them singletons. Sequenced material: CD4+ or CD8+ T cells sorted from blood, taken in a trial of the OX40 agonist ivuxolimab. The receptors derive from an adult with an advanced solid tumor such as melanoma, head and neck, liver or kidney cancer. The CDR3 runs from the conserved cysteine through the conserved F or W. A D gene is named only where the DNA matches it firmly. The size entry is marked missing in some rows and otherwise reads once, few, many or a size class.

clone size	V gene	D gene	J gene	CDR3 DNA	CDR3 protein
NA	TRBV14	NA	TRBJ2-5	TGTGCCAGCAGCCAAAGTCGGCACTCCGCCGAGACCCAGTACTTC	CASSQSRHSAETQYF
few	TRBV5-1	NA	TRBJ1-5	TGCGCCAGCAGCCCGGAGGGGGGGAGAGGTCAGCCCCAGCATTTT	CASSPEGGRGQPQHF
few	TRBV18	NA	TRBJ1-3	TGTGCCAGCAAGCCCAATTTCGGAAACTCTGGAAACACCATATATTTT	CASKPNFGNSGNTIYF
few	TRBV5-5	TRBD1	TRBJ1-1	TGTGCCAGCAGCTGGGGGGACAGGGGGCCTCGGGCCACTGAAGCTTTCTTT	CASSWGDRGPRATEAFF
few	TRBV19	NA	TRBJ2-7	TGTGCCAGTAGTCGGCATCTCAAGGGGGACAACCCCTACGAGCAGTACTTC	CASSRHLKGDNPYEQYF
NA	TRBV5-1	NA	TRBJ1-1	TGCGCCAGCAGGGTGTCCGTGATGAACACTGAAGCTTTCTTT	CASRVSVMNTEAFF
NA	TRBV19	NA	TRBJ1-1	TGTGCCAGTAGTATACTTGTACGGGCGAACACTGAAGCTTTCTTT	CASSILVRANTEAFF
once	TRBV6-5	TRBD1	TRBJ1-1	TGTGCCAGCAGACCCCGACAGGGGAAAGAAGCTTTCTTT	CASRPRQGKEAFF
NA	TRBV25-1	NA	TRBJ1-5	TGTGCCAGCAGTGAAGGCATTTATAGCAATCAGCCCCAGCATTTT	CASSEGIYSNQPQHF
NA	TRBV11-2	NA	TRBJ2-7	TGTGCCAGCAGCTCGACTAGAATTTACGAGCAGTACTTC	CASSSTRIYEQYF
NA	TRBV5-1	NA	TRBJ2-7	TGCGCCAGCAGCTTTACCGGAGTCGGGGGCGAGCAGTACTTC	CASSFTGVGGEQYF
NA	TRBV6-1	NA	TRBJ1-1	TGTGCCAGCAGAGCAGGGTGGGGGAACACTGAAGCTTTCTTT	CASRAGWGNTEAFF
NA	TRBV19	NA	TRBJ2-1	TGTGCCAGTAGAGGACAAAACTACAATGAGCAGTTCTTC	CASRGQNYNEQFF
NA	TRBV27	TRBD1	TRBJ1-4	TGTGCCAGCAGTCCCCGGGGCAGGGGGAAAATTAATGAAAAACTGTTTTTT	CASSPRGRGKINEKLFF
NA	TRBV7-9	NA	TRBJ1-5	TGTGCCAGCAGCAGCGGGACCACGCGGCAGCCCCAGCATTTT	CASSSGTTRQPQHF
few	TRBV11-2	NA	TRBJ2-7	TGTGCCAGCAGCCGCCTCCAGGGCCCCTACGAGCAGTACTTC	CASSRLQGPYEQYF
few	TRBV6-5	TRBD1	TRBJ1-4	TGTGCCAGCAGTCCGATTGGGACAGTTAATGAAAAACTGTTTTTT	CASSPIGTVNEKLFF
NA	TRBV6-6	NA	TRBJ2-1	TGTGCCAGCAGCCCCCGTTACAATGAGCAGTTCTTC	CASSPRYNEQFF
NA	TRBV18	NA	TRBJ1-2	TGTGCCAGCTCACTTGGGGCGGATGGGATCTATGGCTACACCTTC	CASSLGADGIYGYTF
NA	TRBV18	NA	TRBJ2-5	TGTGCCAGCTCACTGCGACTGAAAGAGACCCAGTACTTC	CASSLRLKETQYF
few	TRBV5-6	TRBD1	TRBJ2-2	TGTGCCAGCAGCGCCACAGTGGGGACAGGGGCCACCGGGGAGCTGTTTTTT	CASSATVGTGATGELFF
NA	TRBV19	NA	TRBJ1-5	TGTGCCAGTAGTATAGATAAGTACGGCAATCAGCCCCAGCATTTT	CASSIDKYGNQPQHF
NA	TRBV7-3	TRBD1	TRBJ2-6	TGTGCCAGCAGCCCTCGGACAGGGGGCCGTGGGGCCAACGTCCTGACTTTC	CASSPRTGGRGANVLTF
NA	TRBV14	TRBD2	TRBJ2-5	TGTGCCAGCAGCCAAGAGGGACTACAAGAGACCCAGTACTTC	CASSQEGLQETQYF
NA	TRBV2	NA	TRBJ2-3	TGTGCCAGCAGTGAGGGCGTTCAGTGGGATACGCAGTATTTT	CASSEGVQWDTQYF
once	TRBV19	TRBD1	TRBJ2-7	TGTGCCCCCTCCAACGCAGGGGGCTACCACGAGCAGTACTTC	CAPSNAGGYHEQYF
NA	TRBV5-5	NA	TRBJ1-1	TGTGCCAGCAGGGGTGGACTGCTAAAGAACACTGAAGCTTTCTTT	CASRGGLLKNTEAFF
NA	TRBV11-2	NA	TRBJ1-5	TGTGCCAGCAGCTATGGACATCGCAATCAGCCCCAGCATTTT	CASSYGHRNQPQHF
NA	TRBV27	TRBD1	TRBJ2-7	TGTGCCAGCAGTTCTCGACAGGGCGCCGAGCAGTACTTC	CASSSRQGAEQYF
NA	TRBV6-1	NA	TRBJ2-3	TGTGCCAGCAGCAAGGGAGATACGCAGTATTTT	CASSKGDTQYF
NA	TRBV6-5	NA	TRBJ1-1	TGTGCCAGCAGTCCACGGGTTGAGAACACTGAAGCTTTCTTT	CASSPRVENTEAFF
NA	TRBV30	NA	TRBJ1-1	TGTGCCTGGGGCAGGGGCAACACTGAAGCTTTCTTT	CAWGRGNTEAFF
NA	TRBV28	NA	TRBJ1-2	TGTGCCAGCAGTTCCCCGGGGGGGGTGATTGGCTACACCTTC	CASSSPGGVIGYTF